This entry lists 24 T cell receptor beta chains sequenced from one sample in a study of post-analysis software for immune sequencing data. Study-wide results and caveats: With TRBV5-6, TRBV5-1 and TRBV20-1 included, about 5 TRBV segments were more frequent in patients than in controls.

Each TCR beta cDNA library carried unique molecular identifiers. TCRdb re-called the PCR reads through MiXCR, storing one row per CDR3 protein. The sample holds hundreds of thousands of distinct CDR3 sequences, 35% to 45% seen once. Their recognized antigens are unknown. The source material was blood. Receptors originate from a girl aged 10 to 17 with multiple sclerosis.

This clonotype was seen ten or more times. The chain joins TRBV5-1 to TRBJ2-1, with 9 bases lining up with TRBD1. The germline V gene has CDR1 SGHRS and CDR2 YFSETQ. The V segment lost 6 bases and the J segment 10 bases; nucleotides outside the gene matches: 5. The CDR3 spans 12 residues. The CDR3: CASTLQGAEQFF. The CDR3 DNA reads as TGCGCCAGCACCCTACAGGGGGCCGAGCAGTTCTTC.

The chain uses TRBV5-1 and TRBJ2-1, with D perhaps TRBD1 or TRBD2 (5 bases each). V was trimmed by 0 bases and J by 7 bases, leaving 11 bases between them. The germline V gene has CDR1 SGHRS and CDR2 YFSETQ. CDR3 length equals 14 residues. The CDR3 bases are TGCGCCAGCAGCTTGGCGGGACCAAGTAATGAGCAGTTCTTC. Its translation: CASSLAGPSNEQFF. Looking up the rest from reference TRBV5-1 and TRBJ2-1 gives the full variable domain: KAGVTQTPRYLIKTRGQQVTLSCSPISGHRSVSWYQQTPGQGLQFLFEYFSETQRNKGNFPGRFSGRQFSNSRSEMNVSTLELGDSALYLCASSLAGPSNEQFFGPGTRLTVL.

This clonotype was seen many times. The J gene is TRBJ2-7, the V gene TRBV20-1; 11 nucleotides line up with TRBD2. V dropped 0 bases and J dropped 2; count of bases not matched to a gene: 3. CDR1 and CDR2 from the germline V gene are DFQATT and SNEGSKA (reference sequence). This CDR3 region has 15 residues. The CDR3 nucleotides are TGCAGTGCTAGAGATTTACTAGCGGGAGCCTACGAGCAGTACTTC. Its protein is CSARDLLAGAYEQYF.

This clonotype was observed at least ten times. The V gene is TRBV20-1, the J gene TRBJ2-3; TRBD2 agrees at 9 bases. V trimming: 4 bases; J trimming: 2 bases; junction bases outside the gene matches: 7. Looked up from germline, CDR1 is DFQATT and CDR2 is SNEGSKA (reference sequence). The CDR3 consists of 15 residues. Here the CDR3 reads CSAIPGLAFTDTQYF. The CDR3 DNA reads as TGCAGTGCTATCCCGGGACTAGCATTCACAGATACGCAGTATTTT.

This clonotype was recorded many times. The CDR3 DNA is TGTGCCAGCAGTTTGTCAGGGACCTATGGCTACACCTTC. This codes for CASSLSGTYGYTF. The V gene is TRBV28, the J gene TRBJ1-2; perhaps TRBD1 as D (5 bases). Germline V lookup: CDR1 MDHEN, CDR2 SYDVKM. This CDR3 has 13 residues. V was cut by 3 bases and J by 4 bases, with 9 bases left in between.

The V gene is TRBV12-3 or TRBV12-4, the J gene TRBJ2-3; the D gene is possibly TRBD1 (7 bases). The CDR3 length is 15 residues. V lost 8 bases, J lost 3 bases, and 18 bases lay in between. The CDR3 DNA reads TGTGCCAGCCGACACAGGGGAGGAGGAACAGATACGCAGTATTTT. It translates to CASRHRGGGTDTQYF.

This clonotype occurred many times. The CDR3 DNA follows: TGTGCCAGCAGCTCTCGTTGGGCGGCGAGCCAAGAGACCCAGTACTTC. This gives the protein CASSSRWAASQETQYF. The chain couples TRBV7-8 to TRBJ2-5; D remains unclear. Germline assignment: CDR1 SGHVS and CDR2 FQNEAQ. The germline V and J ends were trimmed by 4 bases and 1 base, with 16 bases remaining between them. The CDR3 length is 16 residues.

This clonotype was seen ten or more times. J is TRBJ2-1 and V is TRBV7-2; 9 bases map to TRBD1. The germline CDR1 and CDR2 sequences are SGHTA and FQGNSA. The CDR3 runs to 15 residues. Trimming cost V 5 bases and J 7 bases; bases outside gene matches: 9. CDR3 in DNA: TGTGCCAGCAGCCGATTCCGGGACAGGGCGAATGAGCAGTTCTTC. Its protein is CASSRFRDRANEQFF.

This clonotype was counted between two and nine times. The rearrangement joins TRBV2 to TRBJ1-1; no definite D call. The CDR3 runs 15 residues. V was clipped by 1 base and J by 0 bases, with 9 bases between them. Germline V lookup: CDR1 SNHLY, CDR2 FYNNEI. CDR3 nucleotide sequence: TGTGCCAGCAGTGAAGACGTCAGCCTGAACACTGAAGCTTTCTTT. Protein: CASSEDVSLNTEAFF.

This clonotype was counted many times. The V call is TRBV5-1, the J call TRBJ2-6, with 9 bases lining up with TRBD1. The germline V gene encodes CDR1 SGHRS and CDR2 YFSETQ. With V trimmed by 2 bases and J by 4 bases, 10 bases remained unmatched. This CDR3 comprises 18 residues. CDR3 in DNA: TGCGCCAGCAGCTTCCAGCCCGGGACAGGGACAGGGGCCAACGTCCTGACTTTC. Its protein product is CASSFQPGTGTGANVLTF.

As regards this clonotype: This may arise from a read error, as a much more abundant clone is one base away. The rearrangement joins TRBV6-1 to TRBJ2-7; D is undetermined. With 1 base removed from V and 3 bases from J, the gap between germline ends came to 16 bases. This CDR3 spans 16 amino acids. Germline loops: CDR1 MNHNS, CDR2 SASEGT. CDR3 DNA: TGTGCCAGCAGTGAAGAGGCGGCAGACTCGAACTACGAGCAGTACTTC. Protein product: CASSEEAADSNYEQYF.

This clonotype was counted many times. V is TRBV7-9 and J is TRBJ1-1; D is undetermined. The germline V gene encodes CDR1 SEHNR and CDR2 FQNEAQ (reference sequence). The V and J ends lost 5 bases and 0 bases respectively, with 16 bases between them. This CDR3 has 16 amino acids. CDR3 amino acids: CASSRAKGGLNTEAFF. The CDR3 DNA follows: TGTGCCAGCAGCCGGGCCAAGGGAGGTTTGAACACTGAAGCTTTCTTT.

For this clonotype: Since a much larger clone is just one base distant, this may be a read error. The CDR3 loop is CASSFRAAHGYTF. Here the CDR3 DNA reads TGTGCCAGCAGTTTCCGGGCGGCCCATGGCTACACCTTC. The rearrangement links TRBV28 to TRBJ1-2; no definite D call. Trimming took off 3 bases at V and 6 bases at J, with 11 bases between the two ends. The CDR3 totals 13 residues. Germline lookup yields CDR1 MDHEN and CDR2 SYDVKM.

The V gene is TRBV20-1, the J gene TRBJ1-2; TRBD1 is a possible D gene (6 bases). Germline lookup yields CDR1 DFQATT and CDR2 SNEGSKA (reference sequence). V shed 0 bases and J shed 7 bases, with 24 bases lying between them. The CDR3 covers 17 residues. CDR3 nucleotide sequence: TGCAGTGCTAGAGAGTACAGGGAGCCACCCCTGATCGGTGGCTACACCTTC. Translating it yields CSAREYREPPLIGGYTF.

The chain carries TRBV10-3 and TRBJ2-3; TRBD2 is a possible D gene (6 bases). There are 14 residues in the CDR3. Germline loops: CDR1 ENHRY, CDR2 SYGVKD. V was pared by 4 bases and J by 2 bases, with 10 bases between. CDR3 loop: CAISALATTDTQYF. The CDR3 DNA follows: TGTGCCATCAGTGCTCTAGCGACCACAGATACGCAGTATTTT.

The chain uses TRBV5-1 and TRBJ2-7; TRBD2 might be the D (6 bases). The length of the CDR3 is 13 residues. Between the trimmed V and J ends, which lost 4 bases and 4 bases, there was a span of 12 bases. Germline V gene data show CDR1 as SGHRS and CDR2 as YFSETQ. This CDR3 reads CASSRDLGYEQYF. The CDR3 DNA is TGCGCCAGCAGCAGGGACTTAGGGTACGAGCAGTACTTC.

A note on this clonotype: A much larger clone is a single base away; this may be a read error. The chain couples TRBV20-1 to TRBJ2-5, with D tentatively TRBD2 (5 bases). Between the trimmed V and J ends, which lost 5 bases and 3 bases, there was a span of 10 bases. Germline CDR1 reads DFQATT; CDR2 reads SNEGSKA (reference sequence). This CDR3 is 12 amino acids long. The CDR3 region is CSAFAEEETQYF. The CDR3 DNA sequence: TGCAGTGCTTTCGCGGAGGAAGAGACCCAGTACTTC.

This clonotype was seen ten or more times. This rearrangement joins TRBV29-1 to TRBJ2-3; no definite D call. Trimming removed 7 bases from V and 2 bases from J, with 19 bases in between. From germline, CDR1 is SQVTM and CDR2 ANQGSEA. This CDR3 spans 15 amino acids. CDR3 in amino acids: CSALSSWSFTDTQYF. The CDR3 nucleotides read TGCAGCGCCCTCTCTTCTTGGTCTTTCACAGATACGCAGTATTTT.

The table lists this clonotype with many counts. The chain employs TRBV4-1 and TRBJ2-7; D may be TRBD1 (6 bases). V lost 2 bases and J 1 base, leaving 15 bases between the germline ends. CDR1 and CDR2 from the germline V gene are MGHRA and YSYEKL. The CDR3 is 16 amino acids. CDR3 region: CASSQSTYTGSYEQYF. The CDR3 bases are TGCGCCAGCAGCCAAAGTACGTACACAGGGTCCTACGAGCAGTACTTC.

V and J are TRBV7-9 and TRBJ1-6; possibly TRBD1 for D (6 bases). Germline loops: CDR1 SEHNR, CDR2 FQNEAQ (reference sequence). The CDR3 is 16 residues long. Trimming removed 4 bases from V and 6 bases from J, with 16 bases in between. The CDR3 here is CASSSSRGGGNSPLHF. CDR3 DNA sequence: TGTGCCAGCAGCTCCTCCCGGGGGGGCGGTAATTCACCCCTCCACTTT.

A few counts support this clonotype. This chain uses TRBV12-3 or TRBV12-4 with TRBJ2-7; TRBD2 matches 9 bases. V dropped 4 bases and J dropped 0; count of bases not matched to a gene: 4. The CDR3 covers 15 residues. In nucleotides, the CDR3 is TGTGCCAGCAGTTCAGTGACTAGCGGCTCCTACGAGCAGTACTTC. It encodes CASSSVTSGSYEQYF.

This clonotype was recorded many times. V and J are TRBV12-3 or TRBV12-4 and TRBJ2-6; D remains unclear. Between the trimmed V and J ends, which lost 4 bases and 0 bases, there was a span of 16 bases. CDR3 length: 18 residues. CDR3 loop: CASSSAQLRVSGANVLTF. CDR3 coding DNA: TGTGCCAGCAGTTCAGCCCAGCTTAGAGTCTCTGGGGCCAACGTCCTGACTTTC.

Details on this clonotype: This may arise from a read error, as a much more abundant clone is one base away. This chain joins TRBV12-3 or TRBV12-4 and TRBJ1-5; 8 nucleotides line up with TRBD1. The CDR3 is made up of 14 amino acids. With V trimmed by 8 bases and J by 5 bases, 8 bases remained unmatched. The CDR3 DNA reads TGTGCCAGCGGTCGCGACAGGGGAGATCAGCCCCAGCATTTT. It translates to CASGRDRGDQPQHF.

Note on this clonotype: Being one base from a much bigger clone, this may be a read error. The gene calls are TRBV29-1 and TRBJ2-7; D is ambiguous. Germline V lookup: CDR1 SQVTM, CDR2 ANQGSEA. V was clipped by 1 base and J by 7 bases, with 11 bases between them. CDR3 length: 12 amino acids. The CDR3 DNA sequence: TGCAGCGTTGAAGCTTTCTACAATGAGCAGTACTTC. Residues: CSVEAFYNEQYF.